The T cell receptor beta chain described here comes from a study of glioma-infiltrating T cells. Germline values: CDR1 MDHEN, CDR2 SYDVKM. V lost 6 bases, J lost 8 bases, and 6 bases stayed unmatched. The CDR3 has 12 amino acids. The iRepertoire nested amplicon-rescue multiplex PCR amplified TCR alpha and beta CDR3s from RNA. TCRdb re-called the multiplex PCR reads through MiXCR, storing one row per CDR3 protein. Seen here are about 140,000 distinct CDR3 sequences, approximately 40% observed once, and the top ten hold 20%. The clonotype comes from a human donor with low-grade glioma or glioblastoma, undergoing nonglioma brain surgery, or in good health (not recorded which). The chain uses TRBV28 and TRBJ1-2; 7 bases agree with TRBD1. The sample was glioma tissue, nonneoplastic brain tissue, or PBMCs (not recorded which). The CDR3 sequence: CASRQGNDGYTF. The CDR3 DNA reads TGTGCCAGCAGACAGGGGAATGACGGCTACACCTTC.